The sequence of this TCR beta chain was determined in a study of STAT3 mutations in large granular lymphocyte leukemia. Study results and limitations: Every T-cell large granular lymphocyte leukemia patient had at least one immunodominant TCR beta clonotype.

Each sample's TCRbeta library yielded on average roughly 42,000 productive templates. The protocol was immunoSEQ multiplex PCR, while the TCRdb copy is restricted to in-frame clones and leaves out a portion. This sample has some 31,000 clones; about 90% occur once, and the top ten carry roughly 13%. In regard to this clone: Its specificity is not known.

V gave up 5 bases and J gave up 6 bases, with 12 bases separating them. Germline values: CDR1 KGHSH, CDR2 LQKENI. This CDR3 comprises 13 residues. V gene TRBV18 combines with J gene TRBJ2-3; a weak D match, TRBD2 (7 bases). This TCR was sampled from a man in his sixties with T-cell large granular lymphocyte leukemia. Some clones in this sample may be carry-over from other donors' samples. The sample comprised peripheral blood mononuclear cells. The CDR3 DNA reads TGTGCCAGCTCAGCCCCGGGGGGCGATACGCAGTATTTT. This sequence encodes CASSAPGGDTQYF.